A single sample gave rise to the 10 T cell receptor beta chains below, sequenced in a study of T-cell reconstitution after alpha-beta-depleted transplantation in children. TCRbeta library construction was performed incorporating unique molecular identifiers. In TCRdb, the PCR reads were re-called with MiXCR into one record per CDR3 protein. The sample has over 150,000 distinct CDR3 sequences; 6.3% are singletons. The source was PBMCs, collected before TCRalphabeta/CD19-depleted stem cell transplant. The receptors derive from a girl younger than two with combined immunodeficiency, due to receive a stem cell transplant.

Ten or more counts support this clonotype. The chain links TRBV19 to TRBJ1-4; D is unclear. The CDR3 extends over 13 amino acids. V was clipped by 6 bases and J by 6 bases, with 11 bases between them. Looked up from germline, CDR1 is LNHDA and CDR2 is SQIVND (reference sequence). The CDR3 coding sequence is TGTGCCAGTAGAGGAGGAGGGTATGAAAAACTGTTTTTT. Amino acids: CASRGGGYEKLFF. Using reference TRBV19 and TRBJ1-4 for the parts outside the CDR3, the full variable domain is DGGITQSPKYLFRKEGQNVTLSCEQNLNHDAMYWYRQDPGQGLRLIYYSQIVNDFQKGDIAEGYSVSREKKESFPLTVTSAQKNPTAFYLCASRGGGYEKLFFGSGTQLSVL.

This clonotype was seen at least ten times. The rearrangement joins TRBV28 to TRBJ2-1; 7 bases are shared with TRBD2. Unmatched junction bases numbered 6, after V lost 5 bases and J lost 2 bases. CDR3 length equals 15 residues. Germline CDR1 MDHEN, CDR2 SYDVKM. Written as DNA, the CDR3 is TGTGCCAGCAGTCTTAGCGGGCCTACCTACAATGAGCAGTTCTTC. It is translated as CASSLSGPTYNEQFF.

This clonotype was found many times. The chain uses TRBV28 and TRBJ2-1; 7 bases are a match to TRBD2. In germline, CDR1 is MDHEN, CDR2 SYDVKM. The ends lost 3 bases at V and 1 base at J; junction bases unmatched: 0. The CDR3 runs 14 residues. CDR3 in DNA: TGTGCCAGCAGTTTCGGGAGGTCCTACAATGAGCAGTTCTTC. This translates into CASSFGRSYNEQFF.

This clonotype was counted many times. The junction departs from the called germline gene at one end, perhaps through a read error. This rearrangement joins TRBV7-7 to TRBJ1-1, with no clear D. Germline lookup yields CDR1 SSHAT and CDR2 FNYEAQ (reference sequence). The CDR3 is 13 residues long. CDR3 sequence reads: CASSLDRYTEAFF. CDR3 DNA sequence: TGTGCTAGCAGCTTAGATCGGTACACTGAAGCTTTCTTT.

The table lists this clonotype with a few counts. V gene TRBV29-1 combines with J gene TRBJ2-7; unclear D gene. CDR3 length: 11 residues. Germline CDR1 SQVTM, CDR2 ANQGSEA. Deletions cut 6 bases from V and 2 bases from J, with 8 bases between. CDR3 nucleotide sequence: TGCAGCGTCGCCGACCCCTACGAGCAGTACTTC. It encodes CSVADPYEQYF.

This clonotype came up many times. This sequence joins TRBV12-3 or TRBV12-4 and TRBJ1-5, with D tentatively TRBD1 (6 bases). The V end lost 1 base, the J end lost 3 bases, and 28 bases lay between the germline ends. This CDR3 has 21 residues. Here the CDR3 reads CASSLVRVGAQWFFNNQPQHF. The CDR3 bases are TGTGCCAGCAGTTTAGTCCGTGTGGGGGCACAGTGGTTTTTTAACAATCAGCCCCAGCATTTT.

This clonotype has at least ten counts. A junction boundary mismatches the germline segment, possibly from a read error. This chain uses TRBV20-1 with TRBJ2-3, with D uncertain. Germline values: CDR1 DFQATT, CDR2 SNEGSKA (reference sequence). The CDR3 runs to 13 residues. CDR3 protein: CSARGARADTQYF. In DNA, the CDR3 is TGCAGTGCCAGAGGTGCTAGAGCGGATACGCAGTATTTT.

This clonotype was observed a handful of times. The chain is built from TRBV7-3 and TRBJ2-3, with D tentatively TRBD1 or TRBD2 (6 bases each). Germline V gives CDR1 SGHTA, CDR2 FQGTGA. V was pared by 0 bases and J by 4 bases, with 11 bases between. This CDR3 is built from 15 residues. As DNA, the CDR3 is TGTGCCAGCAGCTTAACACAGGGAGGCGCAGATACGCAGTATTTT. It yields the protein CASSLTQGGADTQYF.

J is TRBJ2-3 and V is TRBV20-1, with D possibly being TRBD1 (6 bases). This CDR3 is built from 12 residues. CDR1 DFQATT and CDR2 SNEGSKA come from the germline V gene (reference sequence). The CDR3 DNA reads TGCACCACGGACAGCTACACAGATACGCAGTATTTT. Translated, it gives CTTDSYTDTQYF.

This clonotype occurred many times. DNA of the CDR3: TGTGCCAGCAGCTCCTACAGGGGGATGCGTGAAAAACTGTTTTTT. Translating it yields CASSSYRGMREKLFF. The chain is built from TRBV5-5 and TRBJ1-4; TRBD1 agrees at 8 bases. The V gene's germline CDR1 is SGHKS and CDR2 YYEKEE (reference sequence). With 3 bases clipped from V and 7 bases from J, the junction kept 8 bases outside the gene matches. The CDR3 spans 15 residues.